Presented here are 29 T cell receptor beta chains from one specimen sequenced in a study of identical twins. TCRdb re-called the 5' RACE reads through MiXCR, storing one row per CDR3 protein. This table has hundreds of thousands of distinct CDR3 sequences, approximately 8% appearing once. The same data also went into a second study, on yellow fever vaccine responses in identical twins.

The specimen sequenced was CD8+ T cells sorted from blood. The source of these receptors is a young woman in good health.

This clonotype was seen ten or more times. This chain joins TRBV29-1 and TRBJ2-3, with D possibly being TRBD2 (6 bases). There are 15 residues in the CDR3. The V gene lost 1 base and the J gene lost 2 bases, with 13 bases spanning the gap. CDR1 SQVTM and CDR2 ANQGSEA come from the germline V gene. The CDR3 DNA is TGCAGCGTTGAAGGGGCTAGGGACTCCACAGATACGCAGTATTTT. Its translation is CSVEGARDSTDTQYF.

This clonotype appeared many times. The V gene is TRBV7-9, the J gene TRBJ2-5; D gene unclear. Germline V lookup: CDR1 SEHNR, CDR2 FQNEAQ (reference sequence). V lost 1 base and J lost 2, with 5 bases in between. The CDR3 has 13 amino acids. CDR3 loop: CASSLGGQETQYF. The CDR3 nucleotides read TGTGCCAGCAGCTTAGGGGGACAAGAGACCCAGTACTTC.

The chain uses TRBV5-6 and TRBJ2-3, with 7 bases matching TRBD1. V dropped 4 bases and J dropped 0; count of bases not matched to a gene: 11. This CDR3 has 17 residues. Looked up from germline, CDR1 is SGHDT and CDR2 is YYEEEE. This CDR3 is CASSADRDLSSTDTQYF. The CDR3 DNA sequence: TGTGCCAGCAGCGCAGACAGGGACCTATCTAGCACAGATACGCAGTATTTT.

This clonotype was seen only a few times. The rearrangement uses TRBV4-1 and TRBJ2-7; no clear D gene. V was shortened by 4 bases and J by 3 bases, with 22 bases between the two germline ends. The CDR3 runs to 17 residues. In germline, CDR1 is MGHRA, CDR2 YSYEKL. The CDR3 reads CASSPKGPGKGVYEQYF. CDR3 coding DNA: TGCGCCAGCAGCCCAAAAGGTCCAGGCAAAGGCGTCTACGAGCAGTACTTC.

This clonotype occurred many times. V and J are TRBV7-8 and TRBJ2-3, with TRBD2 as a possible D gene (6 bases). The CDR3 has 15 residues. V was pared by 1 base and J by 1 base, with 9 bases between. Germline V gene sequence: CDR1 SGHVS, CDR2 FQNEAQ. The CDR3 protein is CASSLEPSGTDTQYF. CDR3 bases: TGTGCCAGCAGCTTAGAGCCTAGCGGCACAGATACGCAGTATTTT.

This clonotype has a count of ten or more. DNA of the CDR3: TGTGCCAGCTCGGTAGAGGCCGGGGAGCTGTTTTTT. Residues: CASSVEAGELFF. The V and J genes are TRBV7-8 and TRBJ2-2, with D unresolved. The CDR3 is made up of 12 amino acids. Germline V gene sequence: CDR1 SGHVS, CDR2 FQNEAQ. V was shortened by 8 bases and J by 6 bases, with 10 bases between the two germline ends.

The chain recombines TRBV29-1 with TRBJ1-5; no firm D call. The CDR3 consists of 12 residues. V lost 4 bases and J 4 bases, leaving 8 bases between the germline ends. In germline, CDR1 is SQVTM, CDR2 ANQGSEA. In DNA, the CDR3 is TGCAGCGTTGGCGCGGGGAATCAGCCCCAGCATTTT. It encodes CSVGAGNQPQHF.

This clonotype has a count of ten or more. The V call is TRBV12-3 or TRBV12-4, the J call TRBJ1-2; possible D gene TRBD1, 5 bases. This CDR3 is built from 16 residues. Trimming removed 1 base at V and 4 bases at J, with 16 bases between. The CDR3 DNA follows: TGTGCCAGCAGTTTAGTATCAGGGCAGAATGTCTATGGCTACACCTTC. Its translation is CASSLVSGQNVYGYTF.

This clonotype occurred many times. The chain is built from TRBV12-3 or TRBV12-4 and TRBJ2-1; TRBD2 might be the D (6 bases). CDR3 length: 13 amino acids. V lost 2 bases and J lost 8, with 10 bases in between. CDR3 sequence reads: CASSLLAIDEQFF. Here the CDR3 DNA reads TGTGCCAGCAGTTTACTAGCGATCGATGAGCAGTTCTTC.

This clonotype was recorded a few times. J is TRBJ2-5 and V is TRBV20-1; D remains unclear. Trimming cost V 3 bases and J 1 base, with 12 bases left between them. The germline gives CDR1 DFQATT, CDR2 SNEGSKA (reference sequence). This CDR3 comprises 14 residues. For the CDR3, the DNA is TGCAGTGCTAGCAGGTTCGAGACCCAAGAGACCCAGTACTTC. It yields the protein CSASRFETQETQYF.

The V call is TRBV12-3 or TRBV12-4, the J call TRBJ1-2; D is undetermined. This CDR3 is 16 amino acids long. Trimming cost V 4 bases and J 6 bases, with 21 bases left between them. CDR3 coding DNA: TGTGCCAGCAGTTCTGCTCCGGACGGCGGGCCCGATGGCTACACCTTC. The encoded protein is CASSSAPDGGPDGYTF.

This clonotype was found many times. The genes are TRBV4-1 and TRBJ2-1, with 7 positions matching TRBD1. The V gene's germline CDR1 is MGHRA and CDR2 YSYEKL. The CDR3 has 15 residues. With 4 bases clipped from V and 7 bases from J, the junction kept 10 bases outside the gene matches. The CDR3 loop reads CASSLLDREYNEQFF. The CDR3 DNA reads TGCGCCAGCAGCCTCCTCGACAGGGAATATAATGAGCAGTTCTTC.

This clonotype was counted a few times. Here the CDR3 reads CASSLARGFSYNEQFF. The DNA for the CDR3 is TGTGCCAGCAGCTTAGCGCGGGGTTTCTCCTACAATGAGCAGTTCTTC. The chain uses TRBV7-8 and TRBJ2-1, with a possible D match to TRBD2 (6 bases). This CDR3 comprises 16 residues. The germline gives CDR1 SGHVS, CDR2 FQNEAQ. Trimming cost V 0 bases and J 0 bases, with 9 bases left between them.

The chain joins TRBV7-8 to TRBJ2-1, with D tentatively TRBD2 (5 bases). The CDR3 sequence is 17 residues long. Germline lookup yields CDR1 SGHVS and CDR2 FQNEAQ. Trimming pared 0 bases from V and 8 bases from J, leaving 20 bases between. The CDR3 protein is CASSLARRIHDWYEQFF. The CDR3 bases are TGTGCCAGCAGCTTAGCTAGGAGGATCCATGATTGGTATGAGCAGTTCTTC. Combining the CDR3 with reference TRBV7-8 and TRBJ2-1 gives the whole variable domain GAGVSQSPRYKVAKRGQDVALRCDPISGHVSLFWYQQALGQGPEFLTYFQNEAQLDKSGLPSDRFFAERPEGSVSTLKIQRTQQEDSAVYLCASSLARRIHDWYEQFFGPGTRLTVL.

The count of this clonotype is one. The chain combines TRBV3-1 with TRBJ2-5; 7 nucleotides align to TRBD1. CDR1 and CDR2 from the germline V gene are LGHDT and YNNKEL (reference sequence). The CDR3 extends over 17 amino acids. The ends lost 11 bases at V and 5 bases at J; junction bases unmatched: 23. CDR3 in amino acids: CASCQDATGDPGETQYF. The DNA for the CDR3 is TGTGCCTCCTGCCAAGACGCAACAGGGGACCCTGGGGAGACCCAGTACTTC.

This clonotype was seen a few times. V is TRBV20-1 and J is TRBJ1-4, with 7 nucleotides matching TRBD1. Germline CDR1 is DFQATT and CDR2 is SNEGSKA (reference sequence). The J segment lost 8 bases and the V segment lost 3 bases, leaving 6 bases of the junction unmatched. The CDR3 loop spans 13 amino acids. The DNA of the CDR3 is TGCAGTGCTAGCAAAGGGGGCGGAGAAAAACTGTTTTTT. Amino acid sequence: CSASKGGGEKLFF.

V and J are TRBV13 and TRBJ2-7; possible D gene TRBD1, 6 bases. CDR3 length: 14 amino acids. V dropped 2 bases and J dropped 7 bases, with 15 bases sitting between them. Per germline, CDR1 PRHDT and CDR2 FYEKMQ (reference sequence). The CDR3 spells CASSLTGNLGEQYF. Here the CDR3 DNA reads TGTGCCAGCAGCTTAACAGGGAACCTGGGGGAGCAGTACTTC.

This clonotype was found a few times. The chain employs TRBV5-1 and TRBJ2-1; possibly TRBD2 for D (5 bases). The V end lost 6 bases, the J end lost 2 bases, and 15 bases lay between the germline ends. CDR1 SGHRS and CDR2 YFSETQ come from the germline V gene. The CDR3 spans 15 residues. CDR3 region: CASKNEGYPYNEQFF. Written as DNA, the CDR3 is TGCGCCAGCAAAAATGAGGGTTATCCCTACAATGAGCAGTTCTTC.

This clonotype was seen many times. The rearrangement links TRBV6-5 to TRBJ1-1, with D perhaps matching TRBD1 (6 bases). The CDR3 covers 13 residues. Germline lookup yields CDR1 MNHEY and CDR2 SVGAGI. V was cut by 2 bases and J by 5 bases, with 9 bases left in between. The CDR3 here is CASSYRGGTEAFF. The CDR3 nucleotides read TGTGCCAGCAGTTACAGGGGGGGTACTGAAGCTTTCTTT.

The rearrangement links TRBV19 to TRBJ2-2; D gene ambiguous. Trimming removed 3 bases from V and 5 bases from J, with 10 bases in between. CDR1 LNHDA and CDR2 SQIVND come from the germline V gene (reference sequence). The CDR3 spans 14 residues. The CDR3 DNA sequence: TGTGCCAGTAGTATGCCTACGGCGACCGGGGAGCTGTTTTTT. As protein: CASSMPTATGELFF.

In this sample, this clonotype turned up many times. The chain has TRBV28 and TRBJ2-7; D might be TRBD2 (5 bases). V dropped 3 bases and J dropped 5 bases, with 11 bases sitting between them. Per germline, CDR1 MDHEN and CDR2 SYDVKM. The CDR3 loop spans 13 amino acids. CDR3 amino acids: CASSLGAPNEQYF. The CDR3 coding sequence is TGTGCCAGCAGTTTGGGAGCCCCGAACGAGCAGTACTTC.

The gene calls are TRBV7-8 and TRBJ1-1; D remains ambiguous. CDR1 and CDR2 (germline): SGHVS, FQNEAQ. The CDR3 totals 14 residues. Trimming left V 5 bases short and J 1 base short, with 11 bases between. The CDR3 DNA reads TGTGCCAGCAGCCCAAAGGTGGGGAACACTGAAGCTTTCTTT. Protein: CASSPKVGNTEAFF.

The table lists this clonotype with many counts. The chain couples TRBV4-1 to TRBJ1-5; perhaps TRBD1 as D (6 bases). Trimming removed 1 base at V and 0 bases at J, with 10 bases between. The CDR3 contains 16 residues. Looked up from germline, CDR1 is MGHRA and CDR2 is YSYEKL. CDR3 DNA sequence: TGCGCCAGCAGCCAAGCCGGACAGAGTAGCAATCAGCCCCAGCATTTT. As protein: CASSQAGQSSNQPQHF.

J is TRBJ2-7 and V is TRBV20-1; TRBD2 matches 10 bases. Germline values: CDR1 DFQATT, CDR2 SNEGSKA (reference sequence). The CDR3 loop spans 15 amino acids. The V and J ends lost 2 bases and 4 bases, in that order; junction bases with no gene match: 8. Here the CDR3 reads CSARPAGTSVYEQYF. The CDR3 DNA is TGCAGTGCTAGACCTGCCGGGACTAGCGTTTACGAGCAGTACTTC.

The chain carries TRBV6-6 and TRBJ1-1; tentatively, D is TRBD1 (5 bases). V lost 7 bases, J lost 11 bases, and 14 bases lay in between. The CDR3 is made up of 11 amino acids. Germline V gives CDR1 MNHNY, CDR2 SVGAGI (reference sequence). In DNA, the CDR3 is TGTGCCAGCATCCACGGGGGTGGGGCTTTCTTT. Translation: CASIHGGGAFF.

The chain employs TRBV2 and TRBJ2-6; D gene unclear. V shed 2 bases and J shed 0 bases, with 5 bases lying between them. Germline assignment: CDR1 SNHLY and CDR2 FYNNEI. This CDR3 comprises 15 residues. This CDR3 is CASSENNSGANVLTF. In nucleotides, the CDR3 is TGTGCCAGCAGTGAAAACAACTCTGGGGCCAACGTCCTGACTTTC.

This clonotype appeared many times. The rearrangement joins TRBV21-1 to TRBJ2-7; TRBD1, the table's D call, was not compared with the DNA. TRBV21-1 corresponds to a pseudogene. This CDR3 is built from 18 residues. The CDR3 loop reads CASSREGQGGATYDEQYV. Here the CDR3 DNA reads TGTGCCAGCAGCCGAGAAGGGCAAGGGGGGGCGACGTACGACGAGCAGTACGTC.

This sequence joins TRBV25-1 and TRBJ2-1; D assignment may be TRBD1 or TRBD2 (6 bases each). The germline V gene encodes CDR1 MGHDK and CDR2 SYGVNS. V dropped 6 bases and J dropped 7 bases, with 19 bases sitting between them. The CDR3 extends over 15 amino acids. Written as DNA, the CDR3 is TGTGCCAGCAGCCCTATGGGGGGCGCGAGGAATGAGCAGTTCTTC. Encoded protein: CASSPMGGARNEQFF. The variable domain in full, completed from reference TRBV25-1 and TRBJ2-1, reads EADIYQTPRYLVIGTGKKITLECSQTMGHDKMYWYQQDPGMELHLIHYSYGVNSTEKGDLSSESTVSRIRTEHFPLTLESARPSHTSQYLCASSPMGGARNEQFFGPGTRLTVL.

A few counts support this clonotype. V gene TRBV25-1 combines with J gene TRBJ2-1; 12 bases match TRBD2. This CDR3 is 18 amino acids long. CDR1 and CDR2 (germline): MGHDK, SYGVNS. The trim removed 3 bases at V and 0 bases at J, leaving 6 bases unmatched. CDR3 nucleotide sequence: TGTGCCAGCAGTGATGTAACTAGCGGGAGGTTCTCCTACAATGAGCAGTTCTTC. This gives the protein CASSDVTSGRFSYNEQFF.